A selection of T cell receptor beta chains follows, all from one sample in a study of cytomegalovirus exposure and HLA in healthy donors. Sequenced by immunoSEQ multiplex PCR; TCRdb stores in-frame clones only, minus some. The sample includes approximately 150,000 clones, roughly 70% of them seen just once. The specimen sequenced was PBMCs. All receptors come from a woman aged 18-29 years in good health and CMV-seropositive. Each CDR3 is given with its conserved first and last residue. A D gene is named only where the DNA matches it firmly. Not all rows give a size; the values are once, few, many and, for expanded clones, a class.

J gene,D gene,V gene,clone size,CDR3 protein,CDR3 DNA
TRBJ1-2,.,TRBV9,.,CASSLGGRGGTDYTF,TGTGCCAGCAGCCTTGGGGGCAGGGGTGGCACGGACTACACCTTC
TRBJ1-6,.,TRBV28,.,CASSLWAVAGNSPLHF,TGTGCCAGCAGTTTATGGGCGGTGGCGGGCAATTCACCCCTCCACTTT
TRBJ1-3,.,TRBV5-1,.,CASSLSFSWGDTIYF,TGCGCCAGCAGTTTGAGCTTTAGTTGGGGCGACACCATATATTTT
TRBJ2-7,.,TRBV4-1,.,CASSLSPQGRYEQYF,TGCGCCAGCAGCCTTTCGCCACAGGGTCGTTACGAGCAGTACTTC
TRBJ2-1,.,TRBV7-2,.,CASSSSQYEQFF,TGTGCCAGCAGCTCAAGCCAATATGAGCAGTTCTTC
TRBJ2-1,TRBD1,TRBV5-1,few,CASSPDRGAYNEQFF,TGCGCCAGCAGCCCTGACAGGGGTGCCTACAATGAGCAGTTCTTC
TRBJ2-7,TRBD1,TRBV4-3,.,CASSLDRGQDSGISYEQYF,TGCGCCAGCAGCCTGGACAGGGGGCAGGATAGCGGGATAAGCTACGAGCAGTACTTC
TRBJ1-1,.,TRBV10-3,.,CAISARGGTNTEAFF,TGTGCCATCAGTGCCCGGGGGGGGACGAACACTGAAGCTTTCTTT
TRBJ2-3,.,TRBV9,.,CASSEPARVDTQYF,TGTGCCAGCAGCGAACCCGCGAGGGTTGATACGCAGTATTTT
TRBJ2-7,TRBD1,TRBV11-1,few,CASSSPTGGRDEQYF,TGTGCCAGCAGCTCACCGACAGGGGGCCGCGACGAGCAGTACTTC
TRBJ1-5,TRBD1,TRBV6-5,.,CASSTQQGKQPQHF,TGTGCCAGCAGTACACAACAGGGGAAGCAGCCCCAGCATTTT
TRBJ1-3,.,TRBV30,.,CAWSPTRGGYHRNTIYF,TGTGCCTGGAGTCCAACGCGGGGGGGGTATCATCGGAACACCATATATTTT
TRBJ2-3,.,TRBV7-2,.,CASSYPTGTDTQYF,TGTGCCAGCAGCTATCCGACAGGCACAGATACGCAGTATTTT
TRBJ1-1,.,TRBV7-9,.,CASSPQTNTEAFF,TGTGCCAGCAGCCCACAAACGAACACTGAAGCTTTCTTT
TRBJ1-3,.,TRBV19,.,CASSKAGLQISGNTIYF,TGTGCCAGTAGTAAGGCGGGACTCCAGATCTCTGGAAACACCATATATTTT
TRBJ1-1,.,TRBV4-3,once,CASSQDPHRSMNTEAFF,TGCGCCAGCAGCCAAGATCCACACAGGAGTATGAACACTGAAGCTTTCTTT
TRBJ1-2,.,TRBV27,.,CASSLGSGYGYTF,TGTGCCAGCAGTTTAGGTTCAGGGTATGGCTACACCTTC
TRBJ2-7,TRBD2,TRBV7-3,.,CASSLTVGGGSEQYF,TGTGCCAGCAGCTTAACGGTGGGTGGCGGGAGCGAGCAGTACTTC
TRBJ2-1,TRBD2,TRBV7-9,.,CASSSRAGGPNEQFF,TGTGCCAGCAGCTCCCGAGCGGGGGGGCCGAATGAGCAGTTCTTC
TRBJ2-7,.,TRBV4-2,.,CASSSRPGYEQYF,TGTGCCAGCAGCAGTCGTCCAGGCTACGAGCAGTACTTC
TRBJ1-5,.,TRBV7-2,.,CASRGGAGEQPQHF,TGTGCCAGCAGGGGGGGGGCGGGCGAGCAGCCCCAGCATTTT
TRBJ2-7,TRBD1,TRBV10-3,few,CAISETGQEPNYEQYF,TGTGCCATCAGTGAGACAGGACAGGAGCCCAACTACGAGCAGTACTTC
TRBJ1-1,TRBD1,TRBV5-4,.,CASSFDREAFF,TGTGCCAGCAGCTTCGACAGGGAGGCTTTCTTT
TRBJ2-1,TRBD1,TRBV5-7,.,CASSPQGNSYNEQFF,TGTGCCAGCAGCCCACAGGGGAACTCCTACAATGAGCAGTTCTTC
TRBJ2-7,.,TRBV5-4,.,CASSLDGGSYEQYF,TGTGCCAGCAGCTTGGACGGGGGCTCCTACGAGCAGTACTTC
TRBJ1-5,.,TRBV19,.,CASMYRSSIQPQHF,TGTGCCAGTATGTACAGGTCGTCAATCCAGCCCCAGCATTTT
TRBJ1-3,TRBD1,TRBV7-9,.,CASSQGGTSGNTIYF,TGTGCCAGCAGCCAGGGGGGAACCTCTGGAAACACCATATATTTT
TRBJ2-7,.,TRBV13,.,CASSRRDSTEQYF,TGTGCCAGCAGCCGGAGGGATAGTACCGAGCAGTACTTC
TRBJ1-2,.,TRBV4-1,.,CASSQDSGGLAYGYTF,TGCGCCAGCAGCCAAGATTCGGGGGGGCTGGCCTATGGCTACACCTTC
TRBJ1-1,TRBD1,TRBV7-8,few,CASSRDSGTGIEAFF,TGTGCCAGCAGCCGAGATTCCGGGACAGGGATTGAAGCTTTCTTT
TRBJ1-1,TRBD1,TRBV6-5,few,CASTKTGGNTEAFF,TGTGCCAGCACCAAGACAGGGGGGAACACTGAAGCTTTCTTT
TRBJ2-5,TRBD1,TRBV7-9,.,CASSPALEGTGWETQYF,TGTGCCAGCAGCCCGGCGCTGGAAGGGACAGGTTGGGAGACCCAGTACTTC
TRBJ1-5,.,TRBV2,.,CASSDSSGTGMLSNQPQHF,TGTGCCAGCAGTGACAGCTCGGGAACAGGGATGTTGAGCAATCAGCCCCAGCATTTT
TRBJ2-7,.,TRBV5-6,.,CASSLARREQYF,TGTGCCAGCAGCTTGGCTCGGAGGGAGCAGTACTTC
TRBJ1-2,TRBD1,TRBV6-5,.,CASSYSPGQGYGYTF,TGTGCCAGCAGTTACTCCCCGGGACAGGGGTATGGCTACACCTTC
TRBJ1-1,.,TRBV13,.,CASSLFNRVHTEAFF,TGTGCCAGCAGCTTGTTTAACAGGGTCCACACTGAAGCTTTCTTT
TRBJ2-7,TRBD2,TRBV4-3,.,CASSQEEAGGFYEQYF,TGCGCCAGCAGCCAAGAAGAAGCGGGGGGGTTCTACGAGCAGTACTTC
TRBJ1-5,TRBD1,TRBV6-6,.,CASSHRDSPQHF,TGTGCCAGCAGCCACCGGGACAGTCCCCAGCATTTT
TRBJ2-2,.,TRBV11-2,.,CASSQLGANTGELLF,TGTGCCAGCAGCCAACTTGGCGCGAACACCGGGGAGCTGCTTTTT
TRBJ2-3,TRBD2,TRBV6-4,few,CASSDGGGADTQYF,TGTGCCAGCAGTGACGGCGGGGGGGCAGATACGCAGTATTTT
TRBJ1-1,TRBD1,TRBV27,.,CASRRQGNTEAFF,TGTGCCAGCAGACGACAGGGAAACACTGAAGCTTTCTTT
TRBJ1-1,TRBD1,TRBV4-1,once,CASSRSQGVSTEAFF,TGCGCCAGCAGCCGGTCACAGGGGGTCAGCACTGAAGCTTTCTTT